The next 8 T cell receptor beta chains were all read from a single sample in a study of response to subunit inactivated influenza vaccine. TCRdb called the RT-PCR reads again in MiXCR, with one record for every CDR3 protein. The data hold 300,000 to 350,000 distinct CDR3 sequences, with approximately 20% observed a single time. The sequenced sample was PBMCs from blood, obtained 21 months after vaccination. All receptors derive from a man between 50 and 75 years old who received an inactivated influenza vaccine.

V and J are TRBV5-1 and TRBJ1-1; no definite D call. Germline CDR1 is SGHRS and CDR2 is YFSETQ. V was clipped by 3 bases and J by 7 bases, with 16 bases between them. CDR3 length: 14 residues. The CDR3 DNA sequence: TGCGCCAGCAGCTCCGCCAGCGGACGGGTTGAAGCTTTCTTT. This codes for CASSSASGRVEAFF.

This clonotype was detected ten times or more. This chain connects TRBV2 to TRBJ2-2, with 10 bases identical to TRBD1. CDR3 size: 16 residues. Per the germline V gene, CDR1 is SNHLY and CDR2 is FYNNEI. V was clipped by 6 bases and J by 0 bases; unmatched bases: 4. CDR3 amino acids: CASRKTGGPNTGELFF. CDR3 DNA sequence: TGTGCCAGCAGGAAGACAGGGGGCCCGAACACCGGGGAGCTGTTTTTT.

This clonotype has a count of ten or more. In DNA, the CDR3 is TGTGCCAGCTCACCCGGACAGGCCCTTAGGAACGAGCAGTACTTC. This gives the protein CASSPGQALRNEQYF. The V and J genes are TRBV18 and TRBJ2-7; 7 nucleotides align to TRBD1. From germline, CDR1 is KGHSH and CDR2 LQKENI. With V trimmed by 3 bases and J by 5 bases, 10 bases remained unmatched. This CDR3 has 15 amino acids. Combining the CDR3 with reference TRBV18 and TRBJ2-7 gives the whole variable domain NAGVMQNPRHLVRRRGQEARLRCSPMKGHSHVYWYRQLPEEGLKFMVYLQKENIIDESGMPKERFSAEFPKEGPSILRIQQVVRGDSAAYFCASSPGQALRNEQYFGPGTRLTVT.

The gene calls are TRBV4-3 and TRBJ1-2; TRBD1 matches at 7 bases. CDR3 length: 17 residues. Germline values: CDR1 LGHNA, CDR2 YSLEER. V gave up 0 bases and J gave up 0 bases; unmatched junction bases: 7. The CDR3 is CASSQEPGQETNYGYTF. The CDR3 DNA reads as TGCGCCAGCAGCCAAGAACCCGGACAGGAGACTAACTATGGCTACACCTTC.

DNA for the CDR3: TGTGCCAGCAGCCAAGAGCAGGGAAGGTACGAGCAGTACTTC. Translated, it gives CASSQEQGRYEQYF. The rearrangement joins TRBV3-1 to TRBJ2-7; D might be TRBD1 (5 bases). V lost 0 bases, J lost 4 bases, and 10 bases lay in between. The V gene's germline CDR1 is LGHDT and CDR2 YNNKEL (reference sequence). This CDR3 region has 14 residues.

The chain joins TRBV7-2 to TRBJ2-7; 10 bases agree with TRBD1. The CDR3 loop spans 16 amino acids. Trimming cost V 4 bases and J 2 bases; bases outside gene matches: 8. Germline loops: CDR1 SGHTA, CDR2 FQGNSA. The CDR3 nucleotides read TGTGCCAGCAGCTCAGAATGGGGGACAGGGGCCTACGAGCAGTACTTC. Translated, it gives CASSSEWGTGAYEQYF.

The chain carries TRBV6-1 and TRBJ2-4, with TRBD1 as a possible D gene (6 bases). The CDR3 is made up of 14 amino acids. The V gene's germline CDR1 is MNHNS and CDR2 SASEGT. Trimming took 6 bases from V and 6 from J, leaving 15 bases between them. CDR3 coding DNA: TGTGCCAGCAGCCCGCACGAGGGGGTAAACATTCAGTACTTC. It translates to CASSPHEGVNIQYF.

This clonotype was detected ten times or more. CDR3 DNA: TGTGCCAGCAGTCCCGGGACAGGGATTCTAGGCAATGAGCAGTTCTTC. Amino acids: CASSPGTGILGNEQFF. The V gene is TRBV12-3 or TRBV12-4, the J gene TRBJ2-1, with 9 bases matching TRBD1. V lost 5 bases, J lost 6 bases, and 11 bases stayed unmatched. This CDR3 comprises 16 residues.